This entry is about one T cell receptor (beta chain). In Seattle, patients joined the study during active infection and were tracked longitudinally. V was pared by 0 bases and J by 4 bases, with 6 bases between. CDR1 and CDR2 (germline): KGHDR, SFDVKD. CDR3 size: 14 residues. In the study's own analysis: Amplification with reference gene primers provided the estimates of nucleated cell counts. Clones were sequenced by immunoSEQ multiplex PCR, and TCRdb holds only the in-frame ones, with some missing. That table is the source of V, J and clone size, and D and trimming were worked out from the DNA. The sample includes around 300,000 clones, about nine tenths of them seen just once. The sample belongs to a study of blood T cell repertoires in COVID-19. Overall study: Acute and convalescent COVID-19 samples came from the United States, Italy and Spain. Sample material is recorded as cDNA or gDNA derived from T cells, B-cell-depleted T cells, or PBMCs.

Sequenced sample: peripheral blood. This TCR was recovered from a woman aged 45-65 years with COVID-19, enrolled during active disease. This chain uses TRBV24-1 with TRBJ1-5, with D tentatively TRBD1 (5 bases). CDR3 protein: CATSDLRGNQPQHF. For the CDR3, the DNA is TGTGCCACCAGTGATTTGCGGGGGAATCAGCCCCAGCATTTT.